Only one count was recorded for the clone carrying this TCR beta chain. Its antigen remains unknown. The entry originates in a study of cytomegalovirus exposure and HLA in healthy donors. Study background: In an earlier analysis, 90 million to 130 million unique TCR beta sequences were found from about 180 million T cells. Study-level results: The study flagged approximately 180 TCR beta chains as cytomegalovirus-associated. An analysis was carried out at a later point. It showed that HLA-associated TCR beta chains were more clonally expanded than equally common non-associated chains. In a later analysis, at a false discovery rate of 0.05, roughly 16,000 TCR beta sequences matched HLA alleles.

The V end was cut by 1 base, the J end by 6 bases, with 13 bases between. Germline CDR1 LNHDA, CDR2 SQIVND (reference sequence). The CDR3 runs 14 residues. The PCR ran on 60 Vbeta and 13 Jbeta primers. Sequenced by immunoSEQ multiplex PCR; TCRdb stores in-frame clones only, minus some. The data contain 200,000 to 250,000 clones, roughly 83% of them singletons. This sequence joins TRBV19 and TRBJ2-7; tentative D call: TRBD1 (6 bases). The clonotype comes from a boy younger than 10 in good health and CMV-seronegative. The sequencing input was PBMCs. The CDR3 sequence is CASSIGGGATEQYF. In DNA form, the CDR3 reads TGTGCCAGTAGTATAGGAGGGGGAGCGACCGAGCAGTACTTC.